Here is one T cell receptor beta chain with its context. The record originates from a study of blood T cell repertoires in COVID-19. At the level of the study: Acute and convalescent COVID-19 specimens originated in the United States, Italy and Spain.

Using immunoSEQ multiplex PCR, the repertoire was profiled, and TCRdb retains in-frame clones only, with some absent. The top ten clones hold approximately 2.5% of a sample with 200,000 or so clones, approximately 90% of them seen once. Looked up from germline, CDR1 is SGHRS and CDR2 is YFSETQ. The V gene lost 1 base and the J gene lost 8 bases, with 15 bases spanning the gap. This CDR3 comprises 14 residues. Followed over time, Seattle patients had been enrolled while infection was active. The chain uses TRBV5-1 and TRBJ1-2, with D unresolved. This clonotype was obtained from a man under 40 with COVID-19, enrolled during active disease. Sequencing was carried out using peripheral blood. The CDR3 reads CASSLSWLKEGYTF. CDR3 nucleotide sequence: TGCGCCAGCAGCTTGTCGTGGTTAAAAGAGGGCTACACCTTC.